This is a list of T cell receptor beta chains from one sample in a study of cytomegalovirus exposure and HLA in healthy donors. The method was immunoSEQ multiplex PCR; TCRdb's version includes in-frame clones alone and lacks a portion of them. The sample has about 160,000 clones, about 65% seen once. The sample taken for sequencing was PBMCs. The source is a man aged 35 to 55 in good health and CMV-seropositive. Both conserved end residues are part of each CDR3. A D gene is named only where the DNA matches it firmly. Expanded clones get a size class; other rows say once, few or many, or leave the size out.

D gene	V gene	J gene	clone size	CDR3 protein	CDR3 DNA
TRBD1	TRBV7-2	TRBJ2-7	few	CASSSPRGQENYEQYF	TGTGCCAGCAGCTCCCCTAGGGGACAGGAAAACTACGAGCAGTACTTC
TRBD1	TRBV2	TRBJ1-5	NA	CASSAHRGERDNQPQHF	TGTGCCAGCAGTGCCCACAGGGGCGAAAGGGACAATCAGCCCCAGCATTTT
NA	TRBV5-4	TRBJ2-7	NA	CASSLVQVGEQYF	TGTGCCAGCAGCTTGGTACAGGTGGGCGAGCAGTACTTC
NA	TRBV10-3	TRBJ1-6	NA	CAISDPDRFFSPLHF	TGTGCCATCAGTGACCCTGACAGATTCTTTTCACCCCTCCACTTT
TRBD1	TRBV2	TRBJ1-5	NA	CASRHRGNQPQHF	TGTGCCAGCAGGCACAGGGGTAACCAGCCCCAGCATTTT
NA	TRBV7-3	TRBJ2-1	NA	CASSSKGEENSYNEQFF	TGTGCCAGCAGCTCTAAAGGGGAGGAAAACTCCTACAATGAGCAGTTCTTC
TRBD2	TRBV5-1	TRBJ2-1	NA	CASSLSLAGGSYNEQFF	TGCGCCAGCAGCTTGTCACTAGCGGGAGGCTCCTACAATGAGCAGTTCTTC
NA	TRBV6-5	TRBJ1-5	NA	CASSLAQGINQPQHF	TGTGCCAGCAGCCTTGCCCAGGGAATCAATCAGCCCCAGCATTTT
NA	TRBV4-1	TRBJ1-4	few	CASSQDAGLREKLFF	TGCGCCAGCAGCCAAGACGCGGGTTTGCGGGAAAAACTGTTTTTT
NA	TRBV30	TRBJ1-6	NA	CAWSLGNGSPLHF	TGTGCCTGGAGTCTAGGTAACGGTTCACCCCTCCACTTT
NA	TRBV15	TRBJ1-5	NA	CATSRRGDRQPQHF	TGTGCCACCAGCAGGCGGGGGGACCGGCAGCCCCAGCATTTT
TRBD2	TRBV10-3	TRBJ2-1	few	CAISEVAGVTYNEQFF	TGTGCCATCAGTGAAGTAGCGGGGGTTACCTACAATGAGCAGTTCTTC
TRBD1	TRBV29-1	TRBJ1-2	few	CSVRQGGDYGYTF	TGCAGCGTCCGTCAGGGGGGTGACTATGGCTACACCTTC
TRBD1	TRBV7-2	TRBJ2-2	NA	CASSRQGANTGELFF	TGTGCCAGCAGCCGACAGGGGGCGAACACCGGGGAGCTGTTTTTT
TRBD1	TRBV11-2	TRBJ2-5	NA	CASSLTGGQGYQETQYF	TGTGCCAGCAGCTTAACAGGGGGACAGGGATACCAAGAGACCCAGTACTTC
NA	TRBV29-1	TRBJ2-3	NA	CSVGTSKLTQYF	TGCAGCGTTGGGACTTCCAAACTTACGCAGTATTTT
NA	TRBV6-1	TRBJ2-7	NA	CASSGQPSYEQYF	TGTGCCAGCAGCGGACAGCCGTCCTACGAGCAGTACTTC
NA	TRBV28	TRBJ1-2	NA	CASSGAGRDGYTF	TGTGCCAGCAGTGGAGCGGGCAGGGATGGCTACACCTTC
NA	TRBV4-3	TRBJ2-3	NA	CASSQVSPITDTQYF	TGCGCCAGCAGCCAAGTCTCCCCTATCACAGATACGCAGTATTTT
NA	TRBV6-6	TRBJ1-1	few	CASEANTEAFF	TGTGCCAGCGAGGCAAACACTGAAGCTTTCTTT
NA	TRBV2	TRBJ2-7	NA	CASSEVSLYYEQYF	TGTGCCAGCAGTGAAGTCTCCCTCTACTACGAGCAGTACTTC
NA	TRBV21-1	TRBJ2-7	NA	CASETGTGNDEQYF	TGTGCCAGCGAAACCGGGACAGGGAACGACGAGCAGTACTTC
TRBD2	TRBV19	TRBJ2-2	NA	CASSTPGGAGTGELFF	TGTGCCAGTAGTACCCCGGGAGGCGCGGGGACCGGGGAGCTGTTTTTT
NA	TRBV7-2	TRBJ2-5	NA	CASSPTEETQYF	TGTGCCAGCAGCCCTACGGAAGAGACCCAGTACTTC
TRBD1	TRBV4-3	TRBJ2-6	NA	CASSQQRVIGQGGGANVLTF	TGCGCCAGCAGCCAACAAAGGGTCATTGGACAGGGGGGTGGGGCCAACGTCCTGACTTTC
NA	TRBV12-5	TRBJ2-5	NA	CASSGRGETQYF	TGTGCTAGTTCAGGGAGGGGGGAGACCCAGTACTTC
NA	TRBV9	TRBJ2-2	NA	CASSYGGAGGELFF	TGTGCCAGCAGCTATGGGGGCGCAGGCGGGGAGCTGTTTTTT
NA	TRBV30	TRBJ2-3	NA	CAWSAWAAGTDTQYF	TGTGCCTGGAGTGCCTGGGCAGCGGGCACAGATACGCAGTATTTT
TRBD1	TRBV6-5	TRBJ2-7	NA	CASRQGQGTHEQYF	TGTGCCAGCAGACAGGGACAGGGGACCCACGAGCAGTACTTC
NA	TRBV6-6	TRBJ2-3	NA	CASCAGTDTQYF	TGTGCATCCTGTGCGGGGACAGATACGCAGTATTTT
TRBD1	TRBV6-6	TRBJ1-5	NA	CASRRTGAYSNQPQHF	TGTGCCAGCAGGCGGACAGGGGCATATAGCAATCAGCCCCAGCATTTT
NA	TRBV2	TRBJ2-5	NA	CASSDRGSWETQYF	TGTGCCAGCAGTGACCGGGGGTCTTGGGAGACCCAGTACTTC
NA	TRBV18	TRBJ2-3	NA	CASSPPSFTDTQYF	TGTGCCAGCTCACCACCGAGTTTCACAGATACGCAGTATTTT
NA	TRBV7-6	TRBJ1-1	NA	CASSLEGGITEAFF	TGTGCCAGCAGTCTCGAAGGGGGAATAACTGAAGCTTTCTTT
TRBD2	TRBV7-8	TRBJ2-2	NA	CASSKTSGSTGELFF	TGTGCCAGCAGCAAGACTAGCGGTTCCACCGGGGAGCTGTTTTTT
NA	TRBV23-1	TRBJ2-7	once	CASSHGLYEQYF	TGCGCCAGCAGTCATGGGCTCTACGAGCAGTACTTC
NA	TRBV4-1	TRBJ2-7	NA	CASSPLGGASYEQYF	TGCGCCAGCAGCCCCCTAGGGGGGGCCTCCTACGAGCAGTACTTC
TRBD2	TRBV5-1	TRBJ2-1	once	CASSPGLAGGFSYNEQFF	TGCGCCAGCAGCCCGGGACTAGCGGGGGGGTTCTCCTACAATGAGCAGTTCTTC
TRBD1	TRBV10-3	TRBJ2-7	NA	CAISDRGYEQYF	TGTGCCATTTCGGACAGGGGCTACGAGCAGTACTTC
NA	TRBV6-1	TRBJ2-2	NA	CASSGPVNTGELFF	TGTGCCAGCAGTGGTCCAGTGAACACCGGGGAGCTGTTTTTT
NA	TRBV5-1	TRBJ2-7	NA	CASSFPQADRYEQYF	TGCGCCAGCAGCTTTCCCCAGGCTGATCGCTACGAGCAGTACTTC
NA	TRBV19	TRBJ1-1	few	CASSIFAEAFF	TGTGCCAGTAGTATTTTCGCTGAAGCTTTCTTT
TRBD1	TRBV5-1	TRBJ2-2	NA	CASSSTGVNGELFF	TGCGCCAGCAGCTCGACAGGGGTAAACGGGGAGCTGTTTTTT
TRBD1	TRBV20-1	TRBJ1-2	NA	CSATGGNGYTF	TGCAGTGCAACAGGGGGAAATGGCTACACCTTC
NA	TRBV6-5	TRBJ2-7	NA	CASSYVGLLNEQYF	TGTGCCAGCAGTTACGTGGGACTTCTAAACGAGCAGTACTTC
NA	TRBV6-6	TRBJ2-3	NA	CASSYSRGVVDTQYF	TGTGCCAGCAGTTACTCGCGCGGGGTAGTAGATACGCAGTATTTT
TRBD1	TRBV29-1	TRBJ2-7	NA	CSVEERKGQGFEQYF	TGCAGCGTTGAAGAACGGAAGGGACAGGGATTCGAGCAGTACTTC
NA	TRBV5-1	TRBJ2-1	NA	CASSLGFAGNEQFF	TGCGCCAGCAGCCTGGGATTCGCGGGCAATGAGCAGTTCTTC
TRBD2	TRBV7-9	TRBJ2-2	NA	CASREGAGELFF	TGTGCCTCCCGGGAGGGGGCCGGGGAGCTGTTTTTT
TRBD1	TRBV10-3	TRBJ2-2	NA	CAISGGTGGDTGELFF	TGTGCCATCAGTGGGGGGACAGGGGGCGACACCGGGGAGCTGTTTTTT
NA	TRBV7-2	TRBJ1-3	NA	CASSLAGVGNTIYF	TGTGCCAGCAGCTTAGCAGGGGTTGGAAACACCATATATTTT